The T cell receptor (beta chain) under discussion was sequenced for a study of CD8+ T cells in alopecia areata. Study-level information: Among treated patients, oral tofacitinib was administered at 5 to 10 mg twice daily. The SALT score measured affected scalp surface percentage in treated patients.

Remarks on this clone: As yet, its antigen is unknown.

The CDR3 runs 14 residues. The germline V gene encodes CDR1 SGDLS and CDR2 YYNGEE. Unmatched junction bases numbered 6, after V lost 3 bases and J lost 7 bases. Sequencing templates came from extracted RNA that was reverse transcribed into cDNA. The protocol was immunoSEQ multiplex PCR, while the TCRdb copy is restricted to in-frame clones and leaves out a portion. The data contain about 180,000 clones, 50% to 65% of them singletons. The study's findings and limits: An increase in clonality over normal scalp was evident in lesional scalp, especially alopecia totalis/universalis.

Treatment indicated: oral pan-JAK inhibitor, 5-10 mg twice daily. Both peripheral blood and punch biopsies of lesional scalp skin were obtained from patients who had alopecia areata. The receptor was derived from a human donor with alopecia areata. The chain recombines TRBV9 with TRBJ1-2, with TRBD1 matching over 10 bases. The starting material was CD8+ T cells sorted from blood, obtained at week 24, from a patient treated with tofacitinib. The CDR3 DNA sequence: TGTGCCAGCAGCGGGACAGGGGGGGCTCTTGGCTACACCTTC. This translates into CASSGTGGALGYTF.